Listed below are T cell receptor beta chains from one sample, sequenced in a study of response to subunit inactivated influenza vaccine. MiXCR was run by TCRdb on the RT-PCR reads, yielding one entry per CDR3 protein. Of fewer than 600,000 distinct CDR3 sequences in the sample, 7.2% were seen once. This sample comprised PBMCs from blood, obtained about 23 months after vaccination. These receptors all come from a man between 50 and 75 years old who received an inactivated influenza vaccine. The CDR3 runs from the conserved cysteine through the conserved F or W. A D gene is named only where the DNA matches it firmly. Size values are once, few and many counts, or a class for expanded clones, and some rows have none.

few	.	13	TRBJ1-1	TRBV6-1	CASKGRLNTEAFF	TGTGCCAGCAAGGGGAGATTGAACACTGAAGCTTTCTTT
few	TRBD1	13	TRBJ2-1	TRBV6-1	CATRTGGSNEQFF	TGTGCCACCAGGACAGGGGGAAGCAATGAGCAGTTCTTC
many	.	12	TRBJ1-1	TRBV7-9	CASTPGDTEAFF	TGTGCCAGCACCCCGGGGGATACTGAAGCTTTCTTT
.	TRBD2	15	TRBJ2-7	TRBV11-2	CASSATSGGVYEQYF	TGTGCCAGCAGCGCGACTAGCGGGGGGGTATACGAGCAGTACTTC
few	.	16	TRBJ1-5	TRBV4-1	CASSLWGGPWGQPQHF	TGCGCCAGCAGCCTTTGGGGGGGTCCTTGGGGGCAGCCCCAGCATTTT
many	.	15	TRBJ1-2	TRBV4-2	CASSPGDGLNYGYTF	TGTGCCAGCAGCCCTGGGGACGGACTTAACTATGGCTACACCTTC
.	TRBD1	14	TRBJ2-3	TRBV29-1	CTSRDRVSTDTQYF	TGCACCTCACGGGACAGGGTGAGCACAGATACGCAGTATTTT
few	.	13	TRBJ1-1	TRBV6-1	CASSVIDSTEAFF	TGTGCCAGCAGTGTTATCGACAGCACTGAAGCTTTCTTT
many	TRBD2	13	TRBJ2-3	TRBV6-2/TRBV6-3	CASRMGGPNTQYF	TGTGCCAGCAGAATGGGAGGGCCAAATACGCAGTATTTT
once	.	16	TRBJ1-4	TRBV6-1	CASSKTGRGANEKLFF	TGTGCCAGCAGCAAAACCGGACGGGGGGCTAATGAAAAACTGTTTTTT
few	.	16	TRBJ2-1	TRBV9	CASSVGSQGTNNEQFF	TGTGCCAGCAGCGTAGGGTCCCAGGGGACCAACAATGAGCAGTTCTTC
few	.	15	TRBJ1-3	TRBV28	CASSPLGSAGNTIYF	TGTGCCAGCAGTCCGTTGGGAAGCGCTGGAAACACCATATATTTT
many	.	13	TRBJ2-2	TRBV5-6	CASSWGNTGELFF	TGTGCCAGCAGCTGGGGGAACACCGGGGAGCTGTTTTTT
many	TRBD1	13	TRBJ2-7	TRBV7-2	CASGSDRVNEQYF	TGTGCCAGCGGATCGGACAGGGTCAACGAGCAGTACTTC